Sequencing of this T cell receptor beta chain was carried out in a study of cytomegalovirus exposure and HLA in healthy donors. General observations from the study: The classifier, whose performance was assessed in both the original and validation cohorts, reportedly diagnosed cytomegalovirus status with high specificity and sensitivity.

The CDR3 consists of 17 residues. Germline assignment: CDR1 GTSNPN and CDR2 SVGIG (reference sequence). For this clone: The antigen remains unidentified. The junction differs from germline at one of its ends, possibly a read error.

PCR employed 60 Vbeta and 13 Jbeta primers. Here immunoSEQ multiplex PCR was the method, and the copy in TCRdb shows in-frame clones only, minus some. The sample yields about 230,000 clones, 70% to 90% seen once. The specimen was PBMCs. This chain connects TRBV30 to TRBJ2-3; 10 bases are a match to TRBD2. The origin of this receptor is a girl aged 2 to 10 in good health and CMV-seronegative. The CDR3 DNA follows: TGTGCCTGGAGTGCCAGCCGGTCTAGCGGGAGTCTGGATACGCGGTATTTT. Translating it yields CAWSASRSSGSLDTRYF.